These T cell receptor beta chains were read from a single sample in a study of radiation and T cells in renal cell carcinoma. The repertoire was sequenced with immunoSEQ multiplex PCR; TCRdb's copy has only in-frame clones and lacks some. The sample lists around 15,000 clones; 64% were seen once. The material sequenced was tumor tissue, taken from a patient whose treatment included radiotherapy and nephrectomy. The receptors were sampled from a woman in her 70s with renal cell carcinoma. Both conserved end residues are part of each CDR3. Each record gives: CDR3 protein, D gene, clone size, V gene. A D gene is named only where the DNA matches it firmly. Size tells how often a clone was seen (once, few, many) or the class of an expanded clone, and some rows leave it out.

CASSLGNRAVEAFF NA NA TRBV5-8
CASSLGNYNEQFF NA many TRBV7-9
CASSEGLALSSSSYEQYF TRBD2 NA TRBV19
CAISDSTKEEKLFF NA NA TRBV10-3
CASSLGRQGPTDTQYF TRBD1 NA TRBV5-4
CASKKGLLGGYEQYF NA NA TRBV28
CASSLTGGQSGGYTF TRBD1 NA TRBV7-6
CASSLGTSVGTQYF TRBD2 NA TRBV7-8
CASSLGSGTANEKLFF NA once TRBV5-1
CASSLGASGSTDTQYF TRBD2 NA TRBV5-4
CASSLVDNYGYTF NA few TRBV4-1
CASSQVWRNTEAFF NA few TRBV4-2
CASSYPGRNTGELFF NA NA TRBV6-6
CASSLTGGADSPLHF TRBD1 once TRBV4-1
CASSLWRTDDEKLFF NA NA TRBV19
CASSPGTGGDQPQHF TRBD1 NA TRBV7-9
CAISEWKGNTEAFF NA NA TRBV10-3
CASSYTGGRTEQYF NA NA TRBV6-5
CASAYGRNTEAFF NA few TRBV2
CASSQGPSGRLNTGELFF TRBD2 NA TRBV4-3
CASSSVAGGSETQYF TRBD2 NA TRBV5-1
CASSYAGLYGYTF NA few TRBV5-4
CASSSGLAGSDTQYF TRBD2 NA TRBV5-4
CASSVGAGASYEQYF TRBD2 NA TRBV9
CASSLENREENEQFF NA NA TRBV18
CASKKPISYEQYF NA NA TRBV28
CASSVEGMQPQHF NA NA TRBV9
CASSQESTSTDTQYF NA NA TRBV4-3
CASHRGVSTDTQYF NA NA TRBV21-1
CASSSSGGPQQTQYF TRBD2 NA TRBV6-5
CASIGFSGNTIYF NA NA TRBV25-1
CASSSMTGRGTEAFF NA NA TRBV5-4
CASSPRQGMEETQYF TRBD1 once TRBV18
CASSLGGGPTDTQYF TRBD1 NA TRBV5-1
CASSPVVAGVLNEQFF TRBD2 NA TRBV14
CASSRGGPSYNEQFF TRBD2 NA TRBV7-9
CASGFGGTETQYF NA few TRBV12-5
CASSRGQGTETQYF TRBD1 NA TRBV5-6
CASSSRLAGSSEQYF TRBD2 NA TRBV7-2
CASSERGKINYGYTF NA few TRBV2
CASSYSLSSYNEQFF NA NA TRBV6-6
CSATTGHLTYGYTF NA few TRBV29-1
CASSLKGRSIPANYGYTF NA NA TRBV5-4
CASSSTGYNSNQPQHF NA NA TRBV27
CSVATGGSSGNTIYF TRBD1 NA TRBV29-1
CASSIDRAQGADTQYF TRBD1 NA TRBV19
CASSPGTGYNSPLHF TRBD1 NA TRBV7-3
CASSKGHLYGYTF NA few TRBV11-2